These T cell receptor beta chains were read from a single sample in a study of human T cells and chemical hapten exposure. In TCRdb, the RACE reads were re-called with MiXCR into one record per CDR3 protein. The sample lists 240,000 or so distinct CDR3 sequences, about 8.6% occurring once. This sample comprised whole blood, obtained in connection with sensitization to the hapten diphenylcyclopropenone (DPC). These receptors all come from a woman in her thirties or forties with alopecia areata. Some clones in this sample may be carry-over from other donors' samples. Both conserved end residues are trimmed from each CDR3.

J gene	V gene	CDR3 protein
TRBJ1-3	TRBV20-1	SAVGDRKGNTIY
TRBJ2-2	TRBV4-2	ASSQELAGGPVELF
TRBJ2-3	TRBV5-1	ASSLGANTDTQY
TRBJ2-5	TRBV28	ASSLVAKLKY
TRBJ2-3	TRBV28	ASRRQGADTQY
TRBJ2-3	TRBV29-1	SVEGAAAGDTQY
TRBJ2-3	TRBV7-8	ASSPMIQAGSTDTQY
TRBJ1-6	TRBV3-1	ASSQDQVQGGGNSPLH
TRBJ2-3	TRBV7-9	ASSLIAWGRDTDTQY
TRBJ2-1	TRBV12-3/TRBV12-4	ASSPLLGGNEQF
TRBJ1-5	TRBV13	ASSLRGNSNQPQH
TRBJ1-2	TRBV29-1	SVADRGYGYT
TRBJ2-7	TRBV9	ASSAGDGYEQY
TRBJ2-7	TRBV7-2	ASSLDGGPIYEQY
TRBJ1-2	TRBV7-2	ASRRGPTSNYGYT
TRBJ2-5	TRBV11-2	ASSLAGGIQETQY
TRBJ1-2	TRBV7-9	ASSFSAGDGYT
TRBJ2-3	TRBV25-1	ASSEFGAASTDTQY
TRBJ2-5	TRBV7-2	ASSATGTSGGTQY
TRBJ2-2	TRBV20-1	SSRTSGSGELF
TRBJ2-6	TRBV10-3	AIRNWGTGANVLT
TRBJ1-1	TRBV5-1	ASRADSEAF
TRBJ1-1	TRBV3-1	ASSPTGIENTEAF
TRBJ1-5	TRBV27	ASASLLTGANQPQH
TRBJ1-6	TRBV12-3/TRBV12-4	ASSLAESPLH
TRBJ2-7	TRBV12-3/TRBV12-4	ASSSPGSYEQY
TRBJ2-1	TRBV6-2/TRBV6-3	ASSSLDYEQF
TRBJ1-2	TRBV29-1	SVGTGTGGYT
TRBJ2-7	TRBV3-1	ASSQGAFVDEQY
TRBJ2-7	TRBV27	ASSRGLDYSYEQY
TRBJ2-3	TRBV6-6	ASSGPGTSGSADTQY
TRBJ2-7	TRBV6-6	ASSYEGQGPYEQY
TRBJ2-3	TRBV2	ASKPGLSTDTQY
TRBJ1-1	TRBV7-9	ASSLRQGYTEAF
TRBJ1-1	TRBV20-1	SASGTMNTEAF
TRBJ1-5	TRBV5-1	ASSYTTGPNQPQH
TRBJ1-1	TRBV28	ASSLGGQGDTEAF
TRBJ2-1	TRBV7-2	ASSLEGSGRHEQF
TRBJ2-3	TRBV3-1	ASSQEYRGNTQY
TRBJ1-4	TRBV4-3	ASSQDRRGGEKLF
TRBJ2-2	TRBV29-1	SVNRGVAGELF
TRBJ2-7	TRBV5-1	ASSFGLGYEQY
TRBJ2-2	TRBV12-3/TRBV12-4	ASSLEKPNTGELF
TRBJ2-2	TRBV7-3	ASSLGQVNTGELF
TRBJ2-7	TRBV27	ASSSQQLPGNYEQY